This T cell receptor beta chain derives from a study of blood T cell repertoires in COVID-19. Across the whole study: From T cells, B-cell-depleted T cells, or PBMCs came the material, which was cDNA or gDNA.

TCRdb's table, derived via immunoSEQ multiplex PCR, lists solely in-frame clones and lacks some. Of roughly 99,000 clones listed, over 80% were seen once; the top ten hold approximately 1.2%. The CDR3 covers 15 residues. The V gene's germline CDR1 is MDHEN and CDR2 SYDVKM. Unmatched junction bases numbered 11, after V lost 5 bases and J lost 10 bases. This receptor was identified in a woman under 40 with acute or convalescent COVID-19. V usage is TRBV28 and J usage is TRBJ2-1; 10 bases fit TRBD2. Sequenced input: peripheral blood. Here the CDR3 DNA reads TGTGCCAGCAGTGTAGCGGGAGGCATGTCAAGCGAGCAGTTCTTC. It yields the protein CASSVAGGMSSEQFF.